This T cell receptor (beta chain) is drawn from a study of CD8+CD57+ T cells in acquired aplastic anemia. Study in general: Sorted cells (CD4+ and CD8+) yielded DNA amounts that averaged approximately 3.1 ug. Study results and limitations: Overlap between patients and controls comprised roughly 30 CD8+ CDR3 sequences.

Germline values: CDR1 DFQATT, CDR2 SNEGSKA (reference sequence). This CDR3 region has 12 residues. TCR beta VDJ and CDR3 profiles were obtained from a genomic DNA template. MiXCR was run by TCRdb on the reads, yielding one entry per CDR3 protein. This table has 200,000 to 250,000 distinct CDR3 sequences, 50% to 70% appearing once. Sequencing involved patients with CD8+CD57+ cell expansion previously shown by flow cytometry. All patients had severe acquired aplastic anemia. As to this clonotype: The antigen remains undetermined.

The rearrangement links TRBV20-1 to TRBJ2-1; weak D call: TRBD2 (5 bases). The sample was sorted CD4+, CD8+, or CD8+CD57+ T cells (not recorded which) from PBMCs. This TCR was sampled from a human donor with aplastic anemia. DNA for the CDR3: TGCACCAAACTAGGGTTGCACAATGAGCAGTTCTTC. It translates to CTKLGLHNEQFF.